This T cell receptor beta chain was identified in a study of T cells in Graves' hyperthyroidism and ophthalmopathy. Study outcomes and limitations: A model of 13 V-J features distinguished ophthalmopathy from stable hyperthyroidism.

Amplified TCR beta CDR3 regions came from RNA transcripts. HTBI primers were employed in a first-round RT-PCR of the TCR CDR3. TCRdb reprocessed the multiplex PCR reads with MiXCR, giving one entry per CDR3 protein. The table records about 160,000 distinct CDR3 sequences, just under 9.5% of them present only once. This clonotype was counted at least ten times. As yet, its antigen is unknown. Clinical symptoms, serum thyroxine, TRAb, thyroid ultrasound and orbital computed tomography established diagnosis. PBMCs stemmed from 10 ml fresh peripheral blood. V gave up 0 bases and J gave up 6 bases, with 15 bases separating them. CDR1 MNHEY and CDR2 SVGAGI come from the germline V gene. CDR3 length equals 16 residues.

The J gene is TRBJ2-1, the V gene TRBV6-5; D may be TRBD2 (7 bases). The TCR was taken from a woman between 18 and 29 years old with Graves' hyperthyroidism that later progressed to Graves' ophthalmopathy. The specimen sequenced was blood. CDR3 bases: TGTGCCAGCAGTTACTCGGGGGCGGGAGCTGGCAATGAGCAGTTCTTC. Amino acids: CASSYSGAGAGNEQFF.